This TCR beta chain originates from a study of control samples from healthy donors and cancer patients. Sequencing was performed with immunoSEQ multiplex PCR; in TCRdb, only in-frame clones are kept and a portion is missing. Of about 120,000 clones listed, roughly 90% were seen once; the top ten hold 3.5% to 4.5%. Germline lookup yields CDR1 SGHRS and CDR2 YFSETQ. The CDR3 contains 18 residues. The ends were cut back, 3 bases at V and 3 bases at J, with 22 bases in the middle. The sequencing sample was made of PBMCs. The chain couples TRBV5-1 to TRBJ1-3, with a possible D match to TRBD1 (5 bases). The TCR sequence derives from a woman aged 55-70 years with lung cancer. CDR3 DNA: TGCGCCAGCAGCTGGGGATCGTGGGACGACAGACGTGGAAACACCATATATTTT. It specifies CASSWGSWDDRRGNTIYF. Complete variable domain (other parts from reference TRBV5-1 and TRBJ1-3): KAGVTQTPRYLIKTRGQQVTLSCSPISGHRSVSWYQQTPGQGLQFLFEYFSETQRNKGNFPGRFSGRQFSNSRSEMNVSTLELGDSALYLCASSWGSWDDRRGNTIYFGEGSWLTVV.